Each of the 8 T cell receptor beta chains below was sequenced from the same sample in a study of blood T cell repertoires in COVID-19. Profiled with immunoSEQ multiplex PCR; TCRdb holds only in-frame clones, not every one. The sample consists of around 300,000 clones, around 90% of them appearing once. The specimen was peripheral blood. The receptors come from a man aged 45-65 years with acute or convalescent COVID-19.

This clone was detected a few times. The chain couples TRBV29-1 to TRBJ2-3; no clear D. In germline, CDR1 is SQVTM, CDR2 ANQGSEA. V gave up 4 bases and J gave up 2 bases, with 7 bases separating them. This CDR3 has 12 amino acids. CDR3 protein: CSVGPNTDTQYF. The CDR3 DNA reads as TGCAGCGTTGGTCCAAACACAGATACGCAGTATTTT.

As to this clone: In the same sample, other DNA sequences code for this CDR3. The V call is TRBV30, the J call TRBJ2-2, with D perhaps TRBD1 (5 bases). The V and J ends lost 0 bases and 3 bases respectively, with 11 bases between them. There are 15 residues in the CDR3. CDR1 and CDR2 (germline): GTSNPN, SVGIG (reference sequence). The chain's CDR3 is CAWSVGDRDTGELFF. As DNA, the CDR3 is TGTGCCTGGAGTGTCGGTGACAGAGACACCGGGGAGCTGTTTTTT.

To note about this clone: The junction does not match germline at one end; this may be a read error. The gene calls are TRBV7-9 and TRBJ1-1, with D unclear. CDR1 is SEHNR and CDR2 is FQNEAQ in the germline V gene (reference sequence). The CDR3 sequence is 9 residues long. CDR3 sequence reads: CASSLGQDF. CDR3 nucleotide sequence: TGTGCCAGCAGCTTAGGCCAGGATTTT.

This clone was seen once. The chain uses TRBV5-1 and TRBJ2-5; 8 bases are shared with TRBD2. V lost 4 bases and J lost 1; bases outside the gene matches: 6. Per germline, CDR1 SGHRS and CDR2 YFSETQ. CDR3 length: 15 amino acids. The CDR3 here is CASSAVGGVQETQYF. The DNA of the CDR3 is TGCGCCAGCAGCGCCGTCGGGGGGGTCCAAGAGACCCAGTACTTC.

This sequence joins TRBV13 and TRBJ2-7; 9 positions agree with TRBD1. Germline values: CDR1 PRHDT, CDR2 FYEKMQ (reference sequence). CDR3 size: 15 residues. With V trimmed by 7 bases and J by 1 base, 8 bases remained unmatched. The CDR3: CASMGPGQGSYEQYF. The DNA for the CDR3 is TGTGCCAGCATGGGACCAGGACAGGGGTCCTACGAGCAGTACTTC.

This clone was seen a handful of times. The same CDR3 also results from other DNA sequences found in this sample. This chain connects TRBV5-1 to TRBJ1-1; no clear D gene. The CDR3 length is 14 residues. Germline V lookup: CDR1 SGHRS, CDR2 YFSETQ. The V end lost 0 bases, the J end lost 0 bases, and 6 bases lay between the germline ends. CDR3 in amino acids: CASSLGQVNTEAFF. As DNA, the CDR3 is TGCGCCAGCAGCTTGGGCCAGGTGAACACTGAAGCTTTCTTT. Combining the CDR3 with reference TRBV5-1 and TRBJ1-1 gives the whole variable domain KAGVTQTPRYLIKTRGQQVTLSCSPISGHRSVSWYQQTPGQGLQFLFEYFSETQRNKGNFPGRFSGRQFSNSRSEMNVSTLELGDSALYLCASSLGQVNTEAFFGQGTRLTVV.

This sequence joins TRBV9 and TRBJ1-2; TRBD1 is a possible D gene (6 bases). This CDR3 region has 15 residues. V was pared by 7 bases and J by 8 bases, with 24 bases between. Looked up from germline, CDR1 is SGDLS and CDR2 is YYNGEE. The CDR3 DNA is TGTGCCAGCCACCCGGGGGGGCAGGGAGCGAACGGCTACACCTTC. This gives the protein CASHPGGQGANGYTF. Drawing the rest from reference TRBV9 and TRBJ1-2, the complete variable domain is DSGVTQTPKHLITATGQRVTLRCSPRSGDLSVYWYQQSLDQGLQFLIQYYNGEERAKGNILERFSAQQFPDLHSELNLSSLELGDSALYFCASHPGGQGANGYTFGSGTRLTVV.

This sequence joins TRBV5-4 and TRBJ2-3; 15 bases agree with TRBD2. The length of the CDR3 is 17 residues. Germline trimming cut 4 bases from V and 4 bases from J; bases unmatched to any gene: 7. Germline V gene lookup returns CDR1 SGHNT and CDR2 YYREEE (reference sequence). This chain's CDR3 is CASSPGGLAGGSDTQYF. In DNA form, the CDR3 reads TGTGCCAGCAGCCCAGGGGGACTAGCGGGGGGCTCAGATACGCAGTATTTT.